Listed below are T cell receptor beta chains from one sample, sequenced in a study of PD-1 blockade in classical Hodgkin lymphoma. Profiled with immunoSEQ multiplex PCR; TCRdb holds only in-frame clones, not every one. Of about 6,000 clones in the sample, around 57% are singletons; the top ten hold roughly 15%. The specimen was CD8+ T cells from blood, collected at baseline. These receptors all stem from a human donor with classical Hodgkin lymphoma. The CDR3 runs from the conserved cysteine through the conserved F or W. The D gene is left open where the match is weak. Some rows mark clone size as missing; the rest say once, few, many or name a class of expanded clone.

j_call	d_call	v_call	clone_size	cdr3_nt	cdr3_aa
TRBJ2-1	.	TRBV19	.	TGTGCCAGTAGTTTCGAGGGAGCTGGCAATGAGCAGTTCTTC	CASSFEGAGNEQFF
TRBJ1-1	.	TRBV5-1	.	TGCGCCAGCAGCTTTTCCATGAACACTGAAGCTTTCTTT	CASSFSMNTEAFF
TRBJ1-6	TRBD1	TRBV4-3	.	TGCGCCAGCAGCCAAGGCCAGGGGGACTCACCCCTCCACTTT	CASSQGQGDSPLHF
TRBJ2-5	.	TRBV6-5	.	TGTGCCAGCAGTTACTTACTGAGGGGAGAGACCCAGTACTTC	CASSYLLRGETQYF
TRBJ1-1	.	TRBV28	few	TGTGCCAGCAGTTTATTGGGGCAAGCTGAAGCTTTCTTT	CASSLLGQAEAFF
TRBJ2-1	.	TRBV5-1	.	TGCGCCAGCAGCGACAGAGAAAGCTCCTACAATGAGCAGTTCTTC	CASSDRESSYNEQFF
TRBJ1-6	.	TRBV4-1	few	TGCGCCAGCAGCCCCGAGACGGTGAATAATTCACCCCTCCACTTT	CASSPETVNNSPLHF
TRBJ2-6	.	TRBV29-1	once	TGCAGCGTTGAAGGGGGGGACAGACGCTCTGGGGCCAACGTCCTGACTTTC	CSVEGGDRRSGANVLTF
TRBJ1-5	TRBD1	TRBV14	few	TGTGCCAGCAGCCAAGGGGGGACAGGGGTTCCTCAGCCCCAGCATTTT	CASSQGGTGVPQPQHF
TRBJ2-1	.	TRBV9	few	TGTGCCAGCAGCCCGGAGGTAGGCTCCTACAATGAGCAGTTCTTC	CASSPEVGSYNEQFF
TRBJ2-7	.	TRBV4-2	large	TGTGCCAGCAGCCAAGATTTTGAGTACGAGCAGTACTTC	CASSQDFEYEQYF
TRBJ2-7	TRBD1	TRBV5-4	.	TGTGCCAGCAGCTCGGGGACAGGGGGCTTCTACGAGCAGTACTTC	CASSSGTGGFYEQYF
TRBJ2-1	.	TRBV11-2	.	TGTGCCAGCAGCTTAGGGGGAGCTGAGCAGTTCTTC	CASSLGGAEQFF
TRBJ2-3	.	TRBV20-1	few	TGCAGCGGAAAGTGGGGTACGCAGTATTTT	CSGKWGTQYF
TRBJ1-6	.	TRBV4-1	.	TGCGCCAGCAGCCAAGATCTCGTTAATTCACCCCTCCACTTT	CASSQDLVNSPLHF
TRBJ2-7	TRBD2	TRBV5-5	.	TGTGCCAGCAGAGCCCTCCATACTAGCGGGAGCGGAGAGCAGTACTTC	CASRALHTSGSGEQYF
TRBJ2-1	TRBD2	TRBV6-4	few	TGTGCCAGCAGTTATAGCGGGAGTAGGGATGAGCAGTTCTTC	CASSYSGSRDEQFF
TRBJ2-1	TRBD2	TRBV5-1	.	TGCGCCAGCAGCTTGGAAAGCGGGACCTACAATGAGCAGTTCTTC	CASSLESGTYNEQFF
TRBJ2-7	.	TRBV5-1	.	TGCGCCAGCAGCTTAAGGTCAGCCTCCTACGAGCAGTACTTC	CASSLRSASYEQYF
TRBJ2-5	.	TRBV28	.	TGTGCCAGCAGTTTATTTACAGGGTGGGCAGAGACCCAGTACTTC	CASSLFTGWAETQYF
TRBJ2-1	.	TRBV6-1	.	TGTGCCAGTTCGATATACAATGAGCAGTTCTTC	CASSIYNEQFF
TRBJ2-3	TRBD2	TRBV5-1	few	TGCGCCAGCAGCTTGAGGTCTAGCGGGAGTATAGATACGCAGTATTTT	CASSLRSSGSIDTQYF
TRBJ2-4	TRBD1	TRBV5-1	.	TGCGCCAGCAGCTCAGGGGGAGTTGACATTCAGTACTTC	CASSSGGVDIQYF
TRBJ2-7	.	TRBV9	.	TGTGCCAGCAGCGTAGGGGGGGAAGACTACGAGCAGTACTTC	CASSVGGEDYEQYF
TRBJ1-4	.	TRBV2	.	TGTGCCAGCTGGTCGGGCTTTAATGAAAAACTGTTTTTT	CASWSGFNEKLFF
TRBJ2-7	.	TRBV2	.	TGTGCCAGCACTTCTCCCGGGGCCCTCGAGCAGTACTTC	CASTSPGALEQYF
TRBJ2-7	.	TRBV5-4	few	TGTGCCAGCAGCGAACCGGACACCTCCTACGAGCAGTACTTC	CASSEPDTSYEQYF